Each of the 17 T cell receptor beta chains below was sequenced from the same sample in a study of blood T cell repertoires in COVID-19. This table comes from immunoSEQ multiplex PCR, and its TCRdb copy is limited to in-frame clones, with some not included. The sample shows 100,000 to 150,000 clones, about 84% of them seen only once. Material: peripheral blood. The receptor set was obtained from a woman aged 55-69 years with acute or convalescent COVID-19.

This clone was seen just once. J is TRBJ1-1 and V is TRBV28; D not certain. The V gene's germline CDR1 is MDHEN and CDR2 SYDVKM. The CDR3 has 16 residues. Trimming left V 5 bases short and J 1 base short, with 17 bases between. The CDR3 sequence is CASSQAVSRGNTEAFF. DNA for the CDR3: TGTGCCAGCAGTCAAGCGGTCTCCCGAGGGAACACTGAAGCTTTCTTT.

This clone was recorded a few times. This chain connects TRBV12-3 or TRBV12-4 to TRBJ1-6, with D unresolved. Trimming removed 8 bases at V and 9 bases at J, with 5 bases between. The CDR3 is 10 residues long. CDR3 residues: CASRGSPLHF. CDR3 sequence (DNA): TGTGCCAGCCGGGGTTCACCCCTCCACTTT.

This clone came up a few times. The V call is TRBV5-5, the J call TRBJ1-6; TRBD1 is a possible D gene (5 bases). This CDR3 is built from 15 residues. Germline assignment: CDR1 SGHKS and CDR2 YYEKEE (reference sequence). V was pared by 0 bases and J by 3 bases, with 7 bases between. The CDR3 is CASSLGGFYNSPLHF. Written as DNA, the CDR3 is TGTGCCAGCAGCTTGGGGGGCTTCTATAATTCACCCCTCCACTTT.

DNA for the CDR3: TGTGCCAGCAAGGGGGATTGGGGAGATGAGCAGTTCTTC. It translates to CASKGDWGDEQFF. This rearrangement joins TRBV2 to TRBJ2-1; TRBD1 might be the D (6 bases). This CDR3 is built from 13 residues. Germline values: CDR1 SNHLY, CDR2 FYNNEI. Trimming took 7 bases from V and 8 from J, leaving 15 bases between them. The full variable domain, with the rest looked up from reference TRBV2 and TRBJ2-1, is EPEVTQTPSHQVTQMGQEVILRCVPISNHLYFYWYRQILGQKVEFLVSFYNNEISEKSEIFDDQFSVERPDGSNFTLKIRSTKLEDSAMYFCASKGDWGDEQFFGPGTRLTVL.

As for this clone: A read error may produce the germline difference seen at one junction end. V usage is TRBV2 and J usage is TRBJ2-7; 8 nucleotides line up with TRBD2. Germline assignment: CDR1 SNHLY and CDR2 FYNNEI. The CDR3 covers 15 residues. DNA for the CDR3: TGTGCCAGCAGCGACCCTCAGCGGGGGAGGACGGGACCTGACTTC. Its translation is CASSDPQRGRTGPDF.

In its sample, this clone was seen a few times. J is TRBJ1-5 and V is TRBV21-1; the DNA was not compared with TRBD1, the D call given in the table. TRBV21-1 is flagged as a pseudogene. CDR3 length: 14 residues. CDR3 coding DNA: TGTGCCAGCAGCAAATCTCAGGGCAATCAGCCCCAGCATTTT. It yields the protein CASSKSQGNQPQHF.

V usage is TRBV28 and J usage is TRBJ1-1, with D possibly being TRBD1 (6 bases). The CDR3 is 14 residues long. Trimming stripped 7 bases from V and 8 bases from J, with 20 bases between. Germline values: CDR1 MDHEN, CDR2 SYDVKM. CDR3 DNA: TGTGCCAGCACCCTGACAGGAGGAACAACCGAAGCTTTCTTT. As protein: CASTLTGGTTEAFF.

V and J are TRBV27 and TRBJ2-5, with 7 bases identical to TRBD1. Germline values: CDR1 MNHEY, CDR2 SMNVEV (reference sequence). The junction had 2 bases not matched to a gene; V was cut back by 6 bases and J by 1 base. The CDR3 consists of 13 residues. The CDR3 is CASRRTGQETQYF. The CDR3 region has the DNA TGTGCCAGCAGGAGGACAGGCCAAGAGACCCAGTACTTC.

The gene calls are TRBV5-6 and TRBJ1-2; D uncertain. V lost 0 bases and J lost 4, with 19 bases in between. There are 17 residues in the CDR3. Germline-derived CDR1 and CDR2 are SGHDT and YYEEEE. As DNA, the CDR3 is TGTGCCAGCAGCTTGGCCTATCGAGAGCCGCGGCTCTATGGCTACACCTTC. Translating gives CASSLAYREPRLYGYTF.

V is TRBV5-1 and J is TRBJ1-1, with D possibly being TRBD1 (6 bases). V lost 5 bases and J 0 bases, leaving 11 bases between the germline ends. The CDR3 is 14 amino acids. The germline CDR1 and CDR2 sequences are SGHRS and YFSETQ. The CDR3 reads CASRRDTLNTEAFF. CDR3 in DNA: TGCGCCAGCAGACGGGACACCTTGAACACTGAAGCTTTCTTT.

For this clone: Its ends do not fully match the called genes, so a read error is possible. The rearrangement links TRBV2 to TRBJ1-5, with unresolved D. This CDR3 comprises 15 residues. Per germline, CDR1 SNHLY and CDR2 FYNNEI. The DNA of the CDR3 is TGTGCAAGCACCAGGACGGGGTATAGCAATCAGCCCCAGCATTTT. This translates into CASTRTGYSNQPQHF.

This rearrangement joins TRBV12-3 or TRBV12-4 to TRBJ1-3; D is unresolved. The V end lost 3 bases, the J end lost 9 bases, and 12 bases lay between the germline ends. This CDR3 has 13 residues. The CDR3 loop reads CASSFNIAATIYF. DNA for the CDR3: TGTGCCAGCAGTTTTAATATAGCTGCCACCATATATTTT.

The rearrangement links TRBV30 to TRBJ2-3; D is ambiguous. The V end lost 0 bases, the J end lost 6 bases, and 10 bases lay between the germline ends. Germline loops: CDR1 GTSNPN, CDR2 SVGIG (reference sequence). The CDR3 is 13 amino acids. The CDR3, as DNA: TGTGCCTGGAGTGTAAATTCAGTGGATACGCAGTATTTT. This codes for CAWSVNSVDTQYF.

J is TRBJ2-1 and V is TRBV3-1 (or the pseudogene TRBV3-2); the D is unclear. The germline CDR1 and CDR2 sequences are LGHDT and YNNKEL (reference sequence). Deletions cut 0 bases from V and 10 bases from J, with 10 bases between. This CDR3 is 13 amino acids long. CDR3: CASSQDVVREQFF. Written as DNA, the CDR3 is TGTGCCAGCAGCCAAGACGTGGTCCGGGAGCAGTTCTTC.

CDR3 sequence reads: CASSMSGGYEQFF. The CDR3 DNA follows: TGTGCCAGTAGTATGTCAGGGGGCTATGAGCAGTTCTTC. This chain connects TRBV19 to TRBJ2-1; 8 bases agree with TRBD1. The germline gives CDR1 LNHDA, CDR2 SQIVND (reference sequence). CDR3 length: 13 amino acids. V was pared by 3 bases and J by 8 bases, with 3 bases of the junction left unmatched.

This clone was detected once. The chain is built from TRBV18 and TRBJ1-1; 10 bases are shared with TRBD1. CDR1 and CDR2 from the germline V gene are KGHSH and LQKENI. CDR3 length equals 15 residues. Trimming cost V 5 bases and J 1 base; bases outside gene matches: 4. CDR3 in DNA: TGTGCCAGCTCATCGAGGGACAGGGGGAACACTGAAGCTTTCTTT. Its protein is CASSSRDRGNTEAFF.

This rearrangement joins TRBV3-1 (or the pseudogene TRBV3-2) to TRBJ1-2; D possibly corresponds to TRBD1 (5 bases). This CDR3 is 14 amino acids long. V was trimmed by 0 bases and J by 4 bases, leaving 9 bases between them. In germline, CDR1 is LGHDT, CDR2 YNNKEL (reference sequence). The CDR3 loop is CASSQDRVSYGYTF. CDR3 coding DNA: TGTGCCAGCAGCCAAGACAGGGTAAGCTATGGCTACACCTTC.